This section outlines one T cell receptor (beta chain) sequence together with its context. This CDR3 contains 15 residues. Trimming cost V 3 bases and J 5 bases; bases outside gene matches: 4. From germline, CDR1 is SGHRS and CDR2 YFSETQ. These data belong to a study of blood T cell repertoires in COVID-19. Overall study context: The study drew acute and convalescent COVID-19 samples from the United States, Italy and Spain. PBMCs, B-cell-depleted T cells, or T cells were the source of the cDNA or gDNA that made up the material.

Some clones are missing from TCRdb's copy, which holds only in-frame ones; the method was immunoSEQ multiplex PCR. The data hold just under 95,000 clones, with approximately 80% observed a single time. The TCR comes from a human donor in a cohort sampled during active COVID-19. The sequenced material came from peripheral blood. The V and J genes are TRBV5-1 and TRBJ1-6; TRBD1 matches 8 bases. In DNA form, the CDR3 reads TGCGCCAGCAGCTCGGGACAGGCCGATAATTCACCCCTCCACTTT. Its translation is CASSSGQADNSPLHF.